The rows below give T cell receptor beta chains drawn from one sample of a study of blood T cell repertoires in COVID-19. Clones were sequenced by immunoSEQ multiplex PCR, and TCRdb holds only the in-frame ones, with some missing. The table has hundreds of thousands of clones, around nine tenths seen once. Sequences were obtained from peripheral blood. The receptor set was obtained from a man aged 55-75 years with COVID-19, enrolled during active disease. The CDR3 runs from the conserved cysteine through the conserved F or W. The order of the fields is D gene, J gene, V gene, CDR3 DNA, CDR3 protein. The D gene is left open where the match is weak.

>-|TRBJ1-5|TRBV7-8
TGTGCCAGCAGCTTAGCGGGGAGGGACCAGCCCCAGCATTTT
CASSLAGRDQPQHF
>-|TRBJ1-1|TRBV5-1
TGCGCCAGCAGCGACGGCAGAATCGGGGAAGGGCCTTTCTTT
CASSDGRIGEGPFF
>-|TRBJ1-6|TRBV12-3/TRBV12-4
TGTGCCAGCAGAGGACTTGATAATTCACCCCTCCACTTT
CASRGLDNSPLHF
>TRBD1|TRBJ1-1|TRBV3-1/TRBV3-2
TGTGCCAGCAGCCAAGACCACAGGGGGCGCGGTGCTGAAGCTTTCTTT
CASSQDHRGRGAEAFF
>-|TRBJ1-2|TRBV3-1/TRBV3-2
TGTGCCAGCAGCCCGCTGGGGGCCTATGGCTACACCTTC
CASSPLGAYGYTF
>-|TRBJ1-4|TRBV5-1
TGCGCCAGCAGCTTGGAGGAGGCAACGGGGGGAAAACTGTTTTTT
CASSLEEATGGKLFF
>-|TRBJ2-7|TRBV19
TGTGCCAGTAGCCCCCAGTCAACCCGACCTCTAGGGCAGTACTTC
CASSPQSTRPLGQYF
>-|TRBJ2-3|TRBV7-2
TGTGCCAGCAGTCAAACGGTGGGCGGGGGCACAGATACGCAGTATTTT
CASSQTVGGGTDTQYF
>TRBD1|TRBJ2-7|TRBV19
TGTGCCAGTAGCCTGTCTATTGGGACAGGGGCGTACGAGCAGTACTTC
CASSLSIGTGAYEQYF
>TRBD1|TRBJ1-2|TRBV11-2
TGTGCCAGCAGCCTTGGACAGGGGAGTAATAGCTACACCTTC
CASSLGQGSNSYTF
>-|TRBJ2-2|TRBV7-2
TGTGCCAGCAGCGGACGGGAGTCCGGGGAGCTGTTTTTT
CASSGRESGELFF
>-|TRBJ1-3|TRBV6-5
TGTGCCAGCAGTCCATTCCCCGGAAACACCATATATTTT
CASSPFPGNTIYF